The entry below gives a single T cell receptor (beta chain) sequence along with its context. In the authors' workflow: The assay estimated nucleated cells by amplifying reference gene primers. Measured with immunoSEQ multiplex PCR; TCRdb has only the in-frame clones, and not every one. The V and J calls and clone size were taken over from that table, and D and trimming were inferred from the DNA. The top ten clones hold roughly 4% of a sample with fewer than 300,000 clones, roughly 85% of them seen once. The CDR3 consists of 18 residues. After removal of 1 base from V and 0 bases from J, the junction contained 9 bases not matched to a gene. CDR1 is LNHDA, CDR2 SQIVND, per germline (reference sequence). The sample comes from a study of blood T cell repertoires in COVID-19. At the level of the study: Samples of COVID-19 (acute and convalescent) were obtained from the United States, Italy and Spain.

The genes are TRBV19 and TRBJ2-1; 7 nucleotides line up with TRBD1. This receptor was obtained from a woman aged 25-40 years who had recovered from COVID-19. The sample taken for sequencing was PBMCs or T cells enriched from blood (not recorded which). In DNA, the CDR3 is TGTGCCAGTAGTATAGGCGGACCGGGACAGATCTCCTACAATGAGCAGTTCTTC. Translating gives CASSIGGPGQISYNEQFF. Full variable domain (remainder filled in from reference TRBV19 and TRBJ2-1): DGGITQSPKYLFRKEGQNVTLSCEQNLNHDAMYWYRQDPGQGLRLIYYSQIVNDFQKGDIAEGYSVSREKKESFPLTVTSAQKNPTAFYLCASSIGGPGQISYNEQFFGPGTRLTVL.